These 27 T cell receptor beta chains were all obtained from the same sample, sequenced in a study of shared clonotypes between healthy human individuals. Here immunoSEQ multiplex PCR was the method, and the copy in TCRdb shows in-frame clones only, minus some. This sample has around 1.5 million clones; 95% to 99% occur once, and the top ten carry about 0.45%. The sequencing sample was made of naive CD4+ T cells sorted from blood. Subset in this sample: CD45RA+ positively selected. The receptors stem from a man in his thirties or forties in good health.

The CDR3 coding sequence is TGCGCCAGCAGCTCCAGGACGGAGAACACCGGGGAGCTGTTTTTT. Translating it yields CASSSRTENTGELFF. The V gene is TRBV5-1, the J gene TRBJ2-2; unclear D gene. The CDR3 spans 15 residues. Germline V gives CDR1 SGHRS, CDR2 YFSETQ. Trimming stripped 3 bases from V and 1 base from J, with 10 bases between.

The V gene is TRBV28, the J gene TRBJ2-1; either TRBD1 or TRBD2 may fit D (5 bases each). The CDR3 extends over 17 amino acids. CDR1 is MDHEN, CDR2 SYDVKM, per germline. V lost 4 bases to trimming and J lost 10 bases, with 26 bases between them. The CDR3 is CASSSPFGGDRGREQFF. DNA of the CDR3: TGTGCCAGCAGTTCCCCCTTTGGGGGTGATAGGGGACGGGAGCAGTTCTTC.

DNA of the CDR3: TGTGCCAGCAGTGCCGGTCAGGGCTATGGCTACACCTTC. Encoded protein: CASSAGQGYGYTF. The chain uses TRBV6-1 and TRBJ1-2; TRBD1 is a possible D gene (5 bases). The germline V gene encodes CDR1 MNHNS and CDR2 SASEGT. The length of the CDR3 is 13 residues. V was shortened by 4 bases and J by 4 bases, with 10 bases between the two germline ends.

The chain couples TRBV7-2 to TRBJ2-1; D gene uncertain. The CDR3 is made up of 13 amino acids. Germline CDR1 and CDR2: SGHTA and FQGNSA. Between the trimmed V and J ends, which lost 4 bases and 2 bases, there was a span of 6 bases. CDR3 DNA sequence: TGTGCCAGCAGCTCGGACGCCTACAATGAGCAGTTCTTC. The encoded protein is CASSSDAYNEQFF.

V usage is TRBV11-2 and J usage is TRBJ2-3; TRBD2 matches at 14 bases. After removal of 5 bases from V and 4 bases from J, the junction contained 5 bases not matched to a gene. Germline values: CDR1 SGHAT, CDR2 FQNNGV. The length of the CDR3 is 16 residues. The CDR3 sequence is CASSQGTSGGPDTQYF. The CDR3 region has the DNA TGTGCCAGCAGCCAAGGGACTAGCGGGGGCCCAGATACGCAGTATTTT.

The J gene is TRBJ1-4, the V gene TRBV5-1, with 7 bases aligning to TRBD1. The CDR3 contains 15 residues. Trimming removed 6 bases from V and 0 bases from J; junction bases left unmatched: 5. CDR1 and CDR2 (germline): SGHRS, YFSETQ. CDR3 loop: CASTFQGATNEKLFF. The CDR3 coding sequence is TGCGCCAGCACTTTCCAGGGGGCAACTAATGAAAAACTGTTTTTT.

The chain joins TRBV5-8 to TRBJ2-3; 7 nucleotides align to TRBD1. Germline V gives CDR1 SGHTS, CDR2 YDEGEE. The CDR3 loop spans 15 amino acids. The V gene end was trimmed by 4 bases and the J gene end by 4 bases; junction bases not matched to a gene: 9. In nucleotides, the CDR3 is TGTGCCAGCAGCGCAGGGGGAGCACAGTCAGATACGCAGTATTTT. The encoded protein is CASSAGGAQSDTQYF.

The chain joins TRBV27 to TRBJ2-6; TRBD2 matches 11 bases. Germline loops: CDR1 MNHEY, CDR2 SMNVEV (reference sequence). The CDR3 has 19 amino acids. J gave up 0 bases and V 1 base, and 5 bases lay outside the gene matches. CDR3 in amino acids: CASSLWTSGPVSGANVLTF. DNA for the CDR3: TGTGCCAGCAGTTTATGGACTAGCGGGCCGGTCTCTGGGGCCAACGTCCTGACTTTC. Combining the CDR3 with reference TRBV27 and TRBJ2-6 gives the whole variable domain EAQVTQNPRYLITVTGKKLTVTCSQNMNHEYMSWYRQDPGLGLRQIYYSMNVEVTDKGDVPEGYKVSRKEKRNFPLILESPSPNQTSLYFCASSLWTSGPVSGANVLTFGAGSRLTVL.

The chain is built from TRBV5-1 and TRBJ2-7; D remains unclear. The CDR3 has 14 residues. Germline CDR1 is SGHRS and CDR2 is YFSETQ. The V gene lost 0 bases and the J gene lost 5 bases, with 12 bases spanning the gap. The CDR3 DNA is TGCGCCAGCAGCTTGGAAACCCCGGTCGACGAGCAGTACTTC. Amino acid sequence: CASSLETPVDEQYF.

The CDR3 nucleotides read TGTGCCAGCGAGGGAGCCGAAAGAGTCTACAATGAGCAGTTCTTC. Translating it yields CASEGAERVYNEQFF. The chain couples TRBV7-9 to TRBJ2-1, with a tentative D call TRBD2 (5 bases). Between the trimmed V and J ends, which lost 8 bases and 3 bases, there was a span of 17 bases. Germline-derived CDR1 and CDR2 are SEHNR and FQNEAQ (reference sequence). This CDR3 spans 15 amino acids.

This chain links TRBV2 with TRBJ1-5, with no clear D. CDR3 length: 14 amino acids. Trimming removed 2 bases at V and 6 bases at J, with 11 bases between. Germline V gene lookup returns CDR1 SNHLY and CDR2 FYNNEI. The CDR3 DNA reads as TGTGCCAGCAGTGAAAATTCCATACTTCAGCCCCAGCATTTT. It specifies CASSENSILQPQHF.

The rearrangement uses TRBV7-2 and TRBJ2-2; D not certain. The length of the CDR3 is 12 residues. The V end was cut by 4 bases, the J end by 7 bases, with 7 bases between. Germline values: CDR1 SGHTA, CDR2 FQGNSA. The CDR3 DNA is TGTGCCAGCAGCTCTTTTGACGGGGAGCTGTTTTTT. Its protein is CASSSFDGELFF. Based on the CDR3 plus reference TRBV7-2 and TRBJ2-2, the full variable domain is GAGVSQSPSNKVTEKGKDVELRCDPISGHTALYWYRQSLGQGLEFLIYFQGNSAPDKSGLPSDRFSAERTGGSVSTLTIQRTQQEDSAVYLCASSSFDGELFFGEGSRLTVL.

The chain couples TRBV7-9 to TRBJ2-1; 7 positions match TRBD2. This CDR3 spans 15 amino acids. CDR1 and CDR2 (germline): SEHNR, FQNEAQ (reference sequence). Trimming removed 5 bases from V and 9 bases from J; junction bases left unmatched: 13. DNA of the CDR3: TGTGCCAGCAGCCAGAAACCGGGACTAATGCTTGAGCAGTTCTTC. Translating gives CASSQKPGLMLEQFF.

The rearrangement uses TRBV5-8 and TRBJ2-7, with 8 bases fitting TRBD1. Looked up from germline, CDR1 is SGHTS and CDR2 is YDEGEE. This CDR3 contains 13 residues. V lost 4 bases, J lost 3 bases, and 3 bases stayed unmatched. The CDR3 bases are TGTGCCAGCAGCCATACAGGGGGCTACGAGCAGTACTTC. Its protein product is CASSHTGGYEQYF.

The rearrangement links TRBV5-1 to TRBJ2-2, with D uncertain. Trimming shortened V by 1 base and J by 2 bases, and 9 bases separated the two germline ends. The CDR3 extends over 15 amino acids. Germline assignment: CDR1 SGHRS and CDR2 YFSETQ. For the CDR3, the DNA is TGCGCCAGCAGCTTGTCAGGTCATAACACCGGGGAGCTGTTTTTT. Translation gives CASSLSGHNTGELFF.

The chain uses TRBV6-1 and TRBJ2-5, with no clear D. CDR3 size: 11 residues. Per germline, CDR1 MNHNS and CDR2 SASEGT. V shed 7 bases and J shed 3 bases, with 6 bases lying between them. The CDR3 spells CASTREETQYF. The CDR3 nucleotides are TGTGCCAGCACTAGAGAAGAGACCCAGTACTTC.

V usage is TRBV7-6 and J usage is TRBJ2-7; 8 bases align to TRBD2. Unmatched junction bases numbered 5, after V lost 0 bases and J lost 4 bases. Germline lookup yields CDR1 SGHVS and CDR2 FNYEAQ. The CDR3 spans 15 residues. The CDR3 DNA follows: TGTGCCAGCAGCTTAGCAGCGGGAGAGGGGTACGAGCAGTACTTC. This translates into CASSLAAGEGYEQYF.

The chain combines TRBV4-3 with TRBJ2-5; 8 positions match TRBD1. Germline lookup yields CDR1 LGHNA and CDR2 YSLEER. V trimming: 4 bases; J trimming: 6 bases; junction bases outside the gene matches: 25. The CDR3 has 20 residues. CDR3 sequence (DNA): TGCGCCAGCAGCCCTCTGTTCCGGGCCGCTTCTATAACAGGGGGGAAGACCCAGTACTTC. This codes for CASSPLFRAASITGGKTQYF.

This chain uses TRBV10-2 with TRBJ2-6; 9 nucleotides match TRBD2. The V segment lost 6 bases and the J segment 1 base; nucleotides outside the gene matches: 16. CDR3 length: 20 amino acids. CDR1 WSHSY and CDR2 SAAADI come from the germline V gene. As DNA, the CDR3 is TGCGCCAGCAGCGGAGGGGAGGCTAGCGGGAAACTTTCTGGGGCCAACGTCCTGACTTTC. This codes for CASSGGEASGKLSGANVLTF.

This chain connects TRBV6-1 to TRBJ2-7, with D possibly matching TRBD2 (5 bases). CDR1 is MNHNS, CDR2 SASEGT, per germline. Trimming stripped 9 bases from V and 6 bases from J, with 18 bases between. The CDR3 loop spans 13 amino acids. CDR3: CARSDGPTSEQYF. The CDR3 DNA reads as TGTGCCAGGTCGGACGGTCCCACTAGCGAGCAGTACTTC.

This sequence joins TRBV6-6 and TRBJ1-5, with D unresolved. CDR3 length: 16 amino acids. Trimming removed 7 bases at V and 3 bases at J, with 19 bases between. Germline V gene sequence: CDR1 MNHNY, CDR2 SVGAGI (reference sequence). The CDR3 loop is CASNTYRRADNQPQHF. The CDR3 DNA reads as TGTGCCAGCAACACGTATCGAAGGGCGGACAATCAGCCCCAGCATTTT.

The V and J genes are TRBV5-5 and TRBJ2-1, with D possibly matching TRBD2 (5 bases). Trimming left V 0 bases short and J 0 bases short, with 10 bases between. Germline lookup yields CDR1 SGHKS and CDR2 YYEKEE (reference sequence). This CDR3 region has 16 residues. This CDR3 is CASSLVQRSSYNEQFF. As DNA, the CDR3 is TGTGCCAGCAGCTTGGTACAGCGGAGCTCCTACAATGAGCAGTTCTTC.

The CDR3: CASSWDGAGEQFF. In DNA form, the CDR3 reads TGCGCCAGCAGCTGGGACGGCGCAGGGGAGCAGTTCTTC. V usage is TRBV5-1 and J usage is TRBJ2-1, with D tentatively TRBD1 or TRBD2 (5 bases each). Trimming took 3 bases from V and 10 from J, leaving 14 bases between them. From germline, CDR1 is SGHRS and CDR2 YFSETQ. The CDR3 loop spans 13 amino acids.

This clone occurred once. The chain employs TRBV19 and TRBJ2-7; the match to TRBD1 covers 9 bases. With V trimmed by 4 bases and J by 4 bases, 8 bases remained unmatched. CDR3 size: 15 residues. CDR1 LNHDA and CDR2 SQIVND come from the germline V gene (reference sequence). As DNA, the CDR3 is TGTGCCAGTAGTAACCTAGGACAGGGGAAGTACGAGCAGTACTTC. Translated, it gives CASSNLGQGKYEQYF.

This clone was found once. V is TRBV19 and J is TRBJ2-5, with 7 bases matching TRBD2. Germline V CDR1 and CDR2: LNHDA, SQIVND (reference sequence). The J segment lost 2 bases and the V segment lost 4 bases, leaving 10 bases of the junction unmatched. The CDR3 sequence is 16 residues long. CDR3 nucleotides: TGTGCCAGTAGTACCCGGCCGGGGGGTGGGCAAGAGACCCAGTACTTC. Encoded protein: CASSTRPGGGQETQYF.

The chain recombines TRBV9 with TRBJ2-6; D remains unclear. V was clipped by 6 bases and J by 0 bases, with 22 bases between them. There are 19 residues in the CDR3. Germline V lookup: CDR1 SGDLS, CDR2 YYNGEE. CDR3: CASTARPGPNLSGANVLTF. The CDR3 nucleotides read TGTGCCAGCACCGCGCGTCCGGGTCCAAACCTCTCTGGGGCCAACGTCCTGACTTTC.

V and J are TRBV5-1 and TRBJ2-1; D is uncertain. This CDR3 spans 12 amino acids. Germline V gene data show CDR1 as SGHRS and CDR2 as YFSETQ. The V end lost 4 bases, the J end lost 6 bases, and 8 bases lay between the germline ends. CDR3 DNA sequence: TGCGCCAGCAGCGTTAGTCTCAATGAGCAGTTCTTC. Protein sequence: CASSVSLNEQFF.